The following is a T cell receptor beta chain sequence with its context. Antigen unknown. CDR3 length equals 15 residues. Germline values: CDR1 SGDLS, CDR2 YYNGEE. Trimming cost V 2 bases and J 6 bases; bases outside gene matches: 6. This entry belongs to a study of a mutant IDH1 vaccine in newly diagnosed glioma. The wider study: Mean patient age was approximately 39 years; 62.5% were male and about 40% female. Therapy received beforehand was radiotherapy, temozolomide, or both, with most patients given both.

Sequenced by immunoSEQ multiplex PCR; TCRdb stores in-frame clones only, minus some. The sample holds tens of thousands of clones, approximately 86% seen once. Time point here: baseline, week 1 (first vaccination visit). Treatment specified: pre-vaccination baseline after standard-of-care therapy. General study findings and limits: Pseudoprogression appears to have had no connection to changes in top peripheral T cell clonotypes. Induction of immune responses by the vaccine occurred in about 95% of patients.

Source: PBMCs, taken from a glioma patient treated with radiotherapy, temozolomide or both. J is TRBJ1-4 and V is TRBV9; 8 nucleotides agree with TRBD1. The sequence came from a woman aged 40 to 55 with glioma. The DNA for the CDR3 is TGTGCCAGCAGCGTCGGACAGGGCGTATATGAAAAACTGTTTTTT. Translation gives CASSVGQGVYEKLFF.